One sample yielded the 23 T cell receptor beta chains listed below, sequenced in a study of T cells in Graves' hyperthyroidism and ophthalmopathy. The TCR beta CDR3 regions underwent amplification using RNA transcripts as the source. First-round RT-PCR with HTBI primers amplified the TCR CDR3 region. TCRdb processed the multiplex PCR reads anew with MiXCR; each CDR3 protein has one entry. This table holds fewer than 400,000 distinct CDR3 sequences, roughly 25% found once. Sequencing input: blood. These receptors all come from a man in his forties or fifties with Graves' hyperthyroidism.

The rearrangement uses TRBV11-3 and TRBJ1-4; 7 bases fit TRBD1. V shed 5 bases, J shed 6 bases, and the junction held 6 bases outside the gene matches. The CDR3 covers 14 residues. Germline CDR1 SGHNT, CDR2 YENEEA. CDR3 region: CASSEAGTDEKLFF. CDR3 DNA sequence: TGTGCCAGCAGCGAAGCCGGGACAGATGAAAAACTGTTTTTT.

V and J are TRBV6-2 or TRBV6-3 and TRBJ2-6; no reliable D call. CDR3 length: 16 residues. V was shortened by 5 bases and J by 3 bases, with 14 bases between the two germline ends. Looked up from germline, CDR1 is MNHEY and CDR2 is SVGEGT. The CDR3 DNA follows: TGTGCCAGCAGTGGGCACGGTAGGAGTGGGGCCAACGTCCTGACTTTC. Translating it yields CASSGHGRSGANVLTF.

V is TRBV30 and J is TRBJ1-2; D gene ambiguous. Germline CDR1 is GTSNPN and CDR2 is SVGIG (reference sequence). CDR3 length: 11 residues. V lost 4 bases, J lost 4 bases, and 7 bases lay in between. CDR3: CAWISSYGYTF. The CDR3 DNA is TGTGCCTGGATAAGCAGCTATGGCTACACCTTC. Filled out from reference TRBV30 and TRBJ1-2, the complete variable domain reads SQTIHQWPATLVQPVGSPLSLECTVEGTSNPNLYWYRQAAGRGLQLLFYSVGIGQISSEVPQNLSASRPQDRQFILSSKKLLLSDSGFYLCAWISSYGYTFGSGTRLTVV.

This rearrangement joins TRBV29-1 to TRBJ2-3, with D possibly TRBD2 on 5 matching bases. Germline CDR1 and CDR2: SQVTM and ANQGSEA. Trimming took 3 bases from V and 3 from J, leaving 13 bases between them. The length of the CDR3 is 14 residues. CDR3 region: CSVDSETGTDTQYF. The CDR3 DNA is TGCAGCGTTGATAGCGAAACGGGAACAGATACGCAGTATTTT.

The V gene is TRBV9, the J gene TRBJ2-1, with 14 bases aligning to TRBD2. CDR1 and CDR2 from the germline V gene are SGDLS and YYNGEE. Unmatched junction bases numbered 6, after V lost 5 bases and J lost 8 bases. This CDR3 comprises 15 residues. The CDR3 DNA follows: TGTGCCAGCAGTTTTGGGACTAGCGGGAGCTATGAGCAGTTCTTC. Translation: CASSFGTSGSYEQFF.

This clonotype was counted only a few times. This chain connects TRBV5-1 to TRBJ2-1; a possible D gene is TRBD2 (5 bases). CDR1 SGHRS and CDR2 YFSETQ come from the germline V gene. The V end lost 8 bases, the J end lost 5 bases, and 14 bases lay between the germline ends. The CDR3 runs to 13 residues. This CDR3 reads CARRMQADNEQFF. CDR3 nucleotides: TGCGCCAGGAGAATGCAAGCGGACAATGAGCAGTTCTTC.

This clonotype was counted only a few times. V and J are TRBV6-2 or TRBV6-3 and TRBJ1-4, with TRBD1 as a possible D gene (6 bases). This CDR3 contains 16 residues. Trimming removed 4 bases at V and 0 bases at J, with 12 bases between. Germline CDR1 and CDR2: MNHEY and SVGEGT. The CDR3 nucleotides are TGTGCCAGCAGTTCCCTAGGGGGGTCAACTAATGAAAAACTGTTTTTT. Translating it yields CASSSLGGSTNEKLFF.

This clonotype appeared many times. CDR3 DNA: TGTGCCAGCACCGTTGGCAATCAGCCCCAGCATTTT. Translating it yields CASTVGNQPQHF. The V gene is TRBV2, the J gene TRBJ1-5; D not resolved. Germline values: CDR1 SNHLY, CDR2 FYNNEI. Trimming left V 7 bases short and J 2 bases short, with 6 bases between. The CDR3 has 12 residues.

About this clonotype: This may come from a read error, since a much larger clone is one base off. In DNA form, the CDR3 reads TGCGCCATCAGGAGGGATCCCGGGGGGAATCAGCCCCAGCATTTT. This translates into CAIRRDPGGNQPQHF. The chain links TRBV5-1 to TRBJ1-5; possibly TRBD1 for D (5 bases). The CDR3 is 15 residues long. Per germline, CDR1 SGHRS and CDR2 YFSETQ. V was cut by 9 bases and J by 4 bases, with 20 bases left in between.

The chain links TRBV2 to TRBJ2-7; 7 positions agree with TRBD2. The length of the CDR3 is 16 residues. V lost 8 bases to trimming and J lost 4 bases; unmatched junction nucleotides: 17. Germline V gene data show CDR1 as SNHLY and CDR2 as FYNNEI. Here the CDR3 DNA reads TGTGCCAGCGGGCGGGGGAAACAGCGTCCCTTGTACGAGCAGTACTTC. Its translation: CASGRGKQRPLYEQYF.

The rearrangement joins TRBV3-1 to TRBJ2-7, with a tentative D call TRBD2 (7 bases). In germline, CDR1 is LGHDT, CDR2 YNNKEL (reference sequence). The CDR3 sequence is 18 residues long. Deletions cut 2 bases from V and 3 bases from J, with 23 bases between. CDR3 DNA sequence: TGTGCCAGCAGCCAAAACTTAGGGGGGGTCACAGGCCTCTACGAGCAGTACTTC. It codes for CASSQNLGGVTGLYEQYF.

The V call is TRBV6-1, the J call TRBJ2-7; maybe TRBD2 (6 bases). Trimming took 6 bases from V and 1 from J, leaving 7 bases between them. The germline gives CDR1 MNHNS, CDR2 SASEGT. The CDR3 has 12 residues. This CDR3 reads CASRGRSYEQYF. As DNA, the CDR3 is TGTGCCAGCAGGGGGAGGTCCTACGAGCAGTACTTC.

This clonotype was detected only a few times. The genes are TRBV5-1 and TRBJ1-1; D is perhaps TRBD1 (5 bases). The germline gives CDR1 SGHRS, CDR2 YFSETQ. V was pared by 4 bases and J by 3 bases, with 10 bases between. CDR3 length: 13 amino acids. In DNA, the CDR3 is TGCGCCAGCAGCAGGCTCAGGGACACTGAAGCTTTCTTT. Translation: CASSRLRDTEAFF.

Ten or more counts support this clonotype. The chain recombines TRBV5-1 with TRBJ2-3; TRBD2 agrees at 7 bases. Germline CDR1 is SGHRS and CDR2 is YFSETQ. This CDR3 is 15 amino acids long. V lost 0 bases, J lost 4 bases, and 5 bases stayed unmatched. In DNA, the CDR3 is TGCGCCAGCAGCTTGGGCGGGAGTATCGCAGATACGCAGTATTTT. It translates to CASSLGGSIADTQYF.

Regarding this clonotype: This may stem from a read error, because a much larger clone lies one nucleotide away. This chain connects TRBV24-1 to TRBJ2-1, with 8 bases matching TRBD2. The CDR3 consists of 15 residues. The V gene's germline CDR1 is KGHDR and CDR2 SFDVKD. CDR3 protein: CVTSDAGGGYNEQFF. CDR3 in DNA: TGTGTCACCAGTGATGCGGGAGGCGGGTACAATGAGCAGTTCTTC.

V usage is TRBV20-1 and J usage is TRBJ2-3, with D tentatively TRBD1 or TRBD2 (7 bases each). Germline CDR1 is DFQATT and CDR2 is SNEGSKA (reference sequence). CDR3 size: 12 residues. CDR3 loop: CTGGVGTDTQYF. The CDR3 DNA sequence: TGCACAGGGGGGGTGGGCACAGATACGCAGTATTTT.

J is TRBJ2-7 and V is TRBV4-2; D unresolved. CDR3 length: 16 amino acids. Trimming took 1 base from V and 0 from J, leaving 13 bases between them. Germline loops: CDR1 LGHNA, CDR2 YNFKEQ. In nucleotides, the CDR3 is TGTGCCAGCAGCCAAGTGGCGCAGGAAATCTCCTACGAGCAGTACTTC. It encodes CASSQVAQEISYEQYF.

The chain combines TRBV5-1 with TRBJ1-2; TRBD1 might be the D (6 bases). Germline values: CDR1 SGHRS, CDR2 YFSETQ. Trimming took off 6 bases at V and 7 bases at J, with 25 bases between the two ends. CDR3 size: 16 residues. This CDR3 reads CASTDQTGQLKGGYTF. CDR3 sequence (DNA): TGCGCCAGCACGGATCAGACAGGACAGCTAAAGGGTGGCTACACCTTC.

This chain connects TRBV6-1 to TRBJ1-1; D unclear. Germline V gives CDR1 MNHNS, CDR2 SASEGT. This CDR3 region has 15 residues. Trimming took 5 bases from V and 0 from J, leaving 13 bases between them. CDR3 in DNA: TGTGCCAGCAGTTCCAGGACCTTAATGAACACTGAAGCTTTCTTT. This codes for CASSSRTLMNTEAFF.

J is TRBJ2-1 and V is TRBV4-2; D tentatively reads TRBD1 or TRBD2 (5 bases each). The V gene's germline CDR1 is LGHNA and CDR2 YNFKEQ. This CDR3 contains 17 residues. The germline V and J ends were trimmed by 0 bases and 0 bases, with 12 bases remaining between them. This CDR3 reads CASSQDHGGSSYNEQFF. The CDR3 nucleotides are TGTGCCAGCAGCCAAGATCATGGGGGTAGCTCCTACAATGAGCAGTTCTTC.

The gene calls are TRBV29-1 and TRBJ1-1; D gene ambiguous. Per germline, CDR1 SQVTM and CDR2 ANQGSEA. The CDR3 is 12 amino acids. Trimming pared 4 bases from V and 0 bases from J, leaving 6 bases between. The CDR3 DNA reads TGCAGCGTTGTACCCATGAACACTGAAGCTTTCTTT. It codes for CSVVPMNTEAFF. The full variable domain, with the rest looked up from reference TRBV29-1 and TRBJ1-1, is SAVISQKPSRDICQRGTSLTIQCQVDSQVTMMFWYRQQPGQSLTLIATANQGSEATYESGFVIDKFPISRPNLTFSTLTVSNMSPEDSSIYLCSVVPMNTEAFFGQGTRLTVV.

This clonotype was detected only a few times. The CDR3 nucleotides are TGTGCCAGCAAGCCCGTCGACTACGAGCAGTACTTC. This encodes CASKPVDYEQYF. The chain employs TRBV6-1 and TRBJ2-7; D remains unclear. This CDR3 has 12 residues. CDR1 and CDR2 (germline): MNHNS, SASEGT. Deletions cut 7 bases from V and 3 bases from J, with 10 bases between.

DNA for the CDR3: TGTGCCAGCAGCGGATACTCTGGAAACACCATATATTTT. Its translation is CASSGYSGNTIYF. V and J are TRBV6-1 and TRBJ1-3, with D uncertain. V dropped 6 bases and J dropped 0 bases, with 6 bases sitting between them. CDR1 and CDR2 from the germline V gene are MNHNS and SASEGT. The CDR3 is made up of 13 amino acids.